The 24 T cell receptor beta chains presented below share a single source sample, sequenced in a study of shared clonotypes between healthy human individuals (dated by TCRdb to 2020 to 2022). The library was prepared using the immunoSEQ multiplex PCR assay. TCRdb obtained this table from immuneACCESS and retained in-frame rearrangements with V and J assigned. These tables miss some clones; where compared with another copy, unresolved V genes account for less than half of the shortfall, and the remainder is unexplained. The sample contains some 500,000 clones, approximately 95% of them found a single time. The biggest ten clones account for about 0.06% of the sample. Sequencing was performed on naive CD4+ T cells sorted from blood. Sample cell subset or site, as interpreted from the label and publication: CD45RA+ positively selected. Receptors originate from a young woman in good health.

The V and J genes are TRBV19 and TRBJ1-5; 10 bases align to TRBD1. This CDR3 is 15 amino acids long. CDR1 is LNHDA, CDR2 SQIVND, per germline (reference sequence). With V trimmed by 5 bases and J by 7 bases, 8 bases remained unmatched. In DNA, the CDR3 is TGTGCCAGTAGTGAAGGGGACAGGGGCAGGCAGCCCCAGCATTTT. Translation: CASSEGDRGRQPQHF.

The V gene is TRBV15, the J gene TRBJ1-1; maybe TRBD1 (5 bases). Germline V gene lookup returns CDR1 LNHNV and CDR2 YYDKDF (reference sequence). V dropped 8 bases and J dropped 2 bases, with 18 bases sitting between them. The length of the CDR3 is 15 residues. CDR3 DNA: TGTGCCACCTTTGAATATGGGGGTGCTAACACTGAAGCTTTCTTT. Translated: CATFEYGGANTEAFF. Based on the CDR3 plus reference TRBV15 and TRBJ1-1, the full variable domain is DAMVIQNPRYQVTQFGKPVTLSCSQTLNHNVMYWYQQKSSQAPKLLFHYYDKDFNNEADTPDNFQSRRPNTSFCFLDIRSPGLGDTAMYLCATFEYGGANTEAFFGQGTRLTVV.

This chain connects TRBV15 to TRBJ2-5; possible D gene TRBD1, 6 bases. CDR1 and CDR2 (germline): LNHNV, YYDKDF (reference sequence). The ends were cut back, 0 bases at V and 5 bases at J, with 10 bases in the middle. The CDR3 is 14 residues long. The CDR3 protein is CATSRDRQDETQYF. The DNA of the CDR3 is TGTGCCACCAGCAGAGACAGACAGGATGAGACCCAGTACTTC.

This rearrangement joins TRBV15 to TRBJ2-1, with 7 bases that match TRBD2. V trimming: 0 bases; J trimming: 7 bases; junction bases outside the gene matches: 12. This CDR3 is built from 17 residues. Germline V gene sequence: CDR1 LNHNV, CDR2 YYDKDF (reference sequence). The DNA for the CDR3 is TGTGCCACCAGCAGAGAAGGAGGGAGGGCCCTCCGAAATGAGCAGTTCTTC. This sequence encodes CATSREGGRALRNEQFF.

The J gene is TRBJ2-2, the V gene TRBV9, with 9 bases aligning to TRBD2. The J segment lost 7 bases and the V segment lost 4 bases, leaving 17 bases of the junction unmatched. The germline CDR1 and CDR2 sequences are SGDLS and YYNGEE. This CDR3 spans 18 amino acids. CDR3 nucleotides: TGTGCCAGCAGCCCGTCGATAGGACTAGCGAAATGGTTCGGGGAGCTGTTTTTT. As protein: CASSPSIGLAKWFGELFF.

This chain joins TRBV7-8 and TRBJ2-7, with 10 positions matching TRBD2. V gave up 0 bases and J gave up 6 bases; unmatched junction bases: 8. Germline lookup yields CDR1 SGHVS and CDR2 FQNEAQ. CDR3 size: 16 residues. The CDR3 protein is CASSLALLAGAVEQYF. The DNA of the CDR3 is TGTGCCAGCAGCTTAGCGTTGCTAGCGGGAGCAGTCGAGCAGTACTTC. The entire variable domain, with the rest obtained from reference TRBV7-8 and TRBJ2-7, is as follows: GAGVSQSPRYKVAKRGQDVALRCDPISGHVSLFWYQQALGQGPEFLTYFQNEAQLDKSGLPSDRFFAERPEGSVSTLKIQRTQQEDSAVYLCASSLALLAGAVEQYFGPGTRLTVT.

This chain connects TRBV7-9 to TRBJ1-5; D remains ambiguous. V was pared by 5 bases and J by 8 bases, with 10 bases between. The CDR3 loop spans 12 amino acids. Germline CDR1 is SEHNR and CDR2 is FQNEAQ (reference sequence). CDR3 sequence (DNA): TGTGCCAGCAGCCGCCAGTTGGAGCCCCAGCATTTT. It yields the protein CASSRQLEPQHF.

The CDR3: CASSGRGLNYGYTF. Written as DNA, the CDR3 is TGTGCCAGCAGTGGCAGGGGGTTAAACTATGGCTACACCTTC. The rearrangement uses TRBV2 and TRBJ1-2; TRBD1 aligns across 7 bases. J gave up 2 bases and V 4 bases, and 4 bases lay outside the gene matches. Germline V gene data show CDR1 as SNHLY and CDR2 as FYNNEI. This CDR3 spans 14 amino acids.

This clone came up once. The chain uses TRBV19 and TRBJ1-2; 7 bases map to TRBD1. CDR1 is LNHDA and CDR2 is SQIVND in the germline V gene (reference sequence). The CDR3 has 14 residues. J lost 3 bases, V lost 5 bases, and 6 bases had no gene match. The CDR3 spells CASSFSGTDYGYTF. In DNA form, the CDR3 reads TGTGCCAGTAGTTTCTCCGGGACAGACTATGGCTACACCTTC.

This sequence joins TRBV11-2 and TRBJ2-7; D ambiguous. Germline V gives CDR1 SGHAT, CDR2 FQNNGV. The CDR3 spans 16 residues. V lost 4 bases and J lost 7, with 23 bases in between. The CDR3 DNA reads TGTGCCAGCAGCTCCTTAAGGGCTACTATCCCTCGGGAGCAGTACTTC. Protein sequence: CASSSLRATIPREQYF.

The chain uses TRBV5-1 and TRBJ2-7; 7 nucleotides line up with TRBD2. Germline lookup yields CDR1 SGHRS and CDR2 YFSETQ. The CDR3 contains 13 residues. V shed 0 bases and J 6 bases; nucleotides not matched to a gene: 3. The chain's CDR3 is CASSLAPSGEQYF. DNA for the CDR3: TGCGCCAGCAGCTTGGCCCCTAGCGGCGAGCAGTACTTC.

The chain combines TRBV6-1 with TRBJ2-1, with a weak D call TRBD2 (5 bases). Germline V lookup: CDR1 MNHNS, CDR2 SASEGT. Trimming pared 4 bases from V and 3 bases from J, leaving 7 bases between. The CDR3 covers 13 residues. CDR3 in DNA: TGTGCCAGCAGTGCTCGGGACTACAATGAGCAGTTCTTC. Encoded protein: CASSARDYNEQFF.

This clone was seen once. The rearrangement uses TRBV28 and TRBJ2-7, with TRBD2 identical over 10 bases. The CDR3 is 18 amino acids. Germline CDR1 reads MDHEN; CDR2 reads SYDVKM. After removal of 1 base from V and 0 bases from J, the junction contained 9 bases not matched to a gene. As DNA, the CDR3 is TGTGCCAGCAGTTTATCAAGGACTAGCGGAACTCGCTCCTACGAGCAGTACTTC. Its translation is CASSLSRTSGTRSYEQYF. The full variable domain, rest sourced from reference TRBV28 and TRBJ2-7, is DVKVTQSSRYLVKRTGEKVFLECVQDMDHENMFWYRQDPGLGLRLIYFSYDVKMKEKGDIPEGYSVSREKKERFSLILESASTNQTSMYLCASSLSRTSGTRSYEQYFGPGTRLTVT.

This clone was counted a single time. The genes are TRBV28 and TRBJ1-1, with 9 bases lining up with TRBD1. After removal of 1 base from V and 0 bases from J, the junction contained 9 bases not matched to a gene. The germline gives CDR1 MDHEN, CDR2 SYDVKM. The CDR3 runs to 18 residues. CDR3 DNA: TGTGCCAGCAGTTTATTCGATGGGGACAGGGTAATGAACACTGAAGCTTTCTTT. As protein: CASSLFDGDRVMNTEAFF.

This rearrangement joins TRBV6-4 to TRBJ1-5, with 7 bases aligning to TRBD1. Germline CDR1 is MRHNA and CDR2 is SNTAGT. The ends lost 9 bases at V and 5 bases at J; junction bases unmatched: 10. CDR3 length: 14 residues. CDR3 in amino acids: CASIADRVHQPQHF. CDR3 nucleotides: TGTGCCAGTATTGCAGACAGGGTCCATCAGCCCCAGCATTTT.

The CDR3 nucleotides read TGTGCCAGCAGTTACTCCGGGACAGGGAAGACCGGGGAGCTGTTTTTT. Translated, it gives CASSYSGTGKTGELFF. This rearrangement joins TRBV6-6 to TRBJ2-2; 9 bases agree with TRBD1. Germline CDR1 is MNHNY and CDR2 is SVGAGI (reference sequence). The CDR3 length is 16 residues. Germline trimming cut 0 bases from V and 5 bases from J; bases unmatched to any gene: 4.

This chain joins TRBV28 and TRBJ1-2; no clear D. The V gene's germline CDR1 is MDHEN and CDR2 SYDVKM. V was clipped by 4 bases and J by 4 bases, with 10 bases between them. The CDR3 loop spans 13 amino acids. The CDR3 DNA reads TGTGCCAGCAGTTCCGGGGAATTCTATGGCTACACCTTC. It is translated as CASSSGEFYGYTF.

In its sample, this clone was seen once. The V call is TRBV5-1, the J call TRBJ2-7; weak D call: TRBD1 (7 bases). Trimming took 5 bases from V and 3 from J, leaving 15 bases between them. CDR3 length: 14 residues. The germline gives CDR1 SGHRS, CDR2 YFSETQ. The CDR3 region is CASRNQGGLYEQYF. The CDR3, as DNA: TGCGCCAGCAGGAATCAGGGGGGACTCTACGAGCAGTACTTC.

This rearrangement joins TRBV10-1 to TRBJ2-1; TRBD1 matches at 9 bases. The CDR3 length is 15 residues. V shed 7 bases and J 9 bases; nucleotides not matched to a gene: 13. Germline CDR1 reads WNHNN; CDR2 reads SYGVQD (reference sequence). Here the CDR3 reads CASNPGTGRRIEQFF. In nucleotides, the CDR3 is TGCGCCAGCAATCCCGGGACAGGGAGGAGAATTGAGCAGTTCTTC.

The chain employs TRBV28 and TRBJ2-7; 9 bases are a match to TRBD1. This CDR3 has 16 amino acids. Per the germline V gene, CDR1 is MDHEN and CDR2 is SYDVKM. After removal of 6 bases from V and 1 base from J, the junction contained 10 bases not matched to a gene. The CDR3 nucleotides read TGTGCCAGCAGGTCCCCGCCGGGACAGGGATCCTACGAGCAGTACTTC. This gives the protein CASRSPPGQGSYEQYF.

This chain links TRBV5-1 with TRBJ1-6; D is unresolved. Germline V lookup: CDR1 SGHRS, CDR2 YFSETQ. The CDR3 is made up of 15 amino acids. Deletions cut 0 bases from V and 6 bases from J, with 10 bases between. The CDR3 bases are TGCGCCAGCAGCTTGGTGTCAGGAAGTAATTCACCCCTCCACTTT. Translated: CASSLVSGSNSPLHF.

V usage is TRBV15 and J usage is TRBJ1-3; no clear D gene. Trimming cost V 0 bases and J 4 bases, with 4 bases left between them. Per germline, CDR1 LNHNV and CDR2 YYDKDF (reference sequence). The CDR3 length is 13 residues. The CDR3 region has the DNA TGTGCCACCAGCAGAGATTTCGGAAACACCATATATTTT. It yields the protein CATSRDFGNTIYF.

This chain joins TRBV18 and TRBJ1-1; the D gene is possibly TRBD1 (5 bases). Germline loops: CDR1 KGHSH, CDR2 LQKENI. V gave up 6 bases and J gave up 4 bases, with 21 bases separating them. This CDR3 has 16 residues. CDR3 bases: TGTGCCAGCTCGTTCACAGGAGCCCCAGGGAGCACTGAAGCTTTCTTT. Encoded protein: CASSFTGAPGSTEAFF.

This chain links TRBV7-9 with TRBJ2-1; 9 bases are shared with TRBD2. Germline values: CDR1 SEHNR, CDR2 FQNEAQ (reference sequence). The CDR3 is 15 residues long. Losses at the gene ends were 0 bases for V and 6 bases for J; bases not matched to a gene: 3. Here the CDR3 DNA reads TGTGCCAGCAGCTTAGCTAGCGGGAGATTCAATGAGCAGTTCTTC. It encodes CASSLASGRFNEQFF.